The 26 T cell receptor beta chains below all came from one sample that was sequenced in a study of cytomegalovirus exposure and HLA in healthy donors. Both 60 Vbeta primers and 13 Jbeta primers went into the PCR. The table came from immunoSEQ multiplex PCR; TCRdb's copy has only in-frame clones and leaves some out. The sample records about 130,000 clones, 70% being singletons. The sequenced sample consisted of PBMCs. The receptors originated from a woman aged 60-70 years in good health and CMV-seropositive.

This clone was recorded at least ten times. The chain links TRBV19 to TRBJ1-5, with D maybe TRBD1 (5 bases). This CDR3 has 13 amino acids. Germline V gene sequence: CDR1 LNHDA, CDR2 SQIVND (reference sequence). Trimming removed 4 bases at V and 6 bases at J, with 10 bases between. The CDR3 DNA reads TGTGCCAGTAGTAACCAGGGATCTCAGCCCCAGCATTTT. Its protein is CASSNQGSQPQHF.

This chain connects TRBV11-2 to TRBJ2-7; D call uncertain. The CDR3 has 15 amino acids. Germline V gives CDR1 SGHAT, CDR2 FQNNGV. V was clipped by 1 base and J by 4 bases, with 14 bases between them. The CDR3 protein is CASSLGRSTFYEQYF. In nucleotides, the CDR3 is TGTGCCAGCAGCTTAGGACGGAGCACTTTTTACGAGCAGTACTTC.

V is TRBV5-1 and J is TRBJ2-2, with 7 bases fitting TRBD1. Germline CDR1 is SGHRS and CDR2 is YFSETQ. The CDR3 runs to 14 residues. V shed 6 bases and J 4 bases; nucleotides not matched to a gene: 6. The CDR3 protein is CASTGDSPTGELFF. For the CDR3, the DNA is TGCGCCAGCACCGGGGACAGTCCCACCGGGGAGCTGTTTTTT.

The V call is TRBV30, the J call TRBJ1-5; D may be TRBD1 (5 bases). This CDR3 contains 13 residues. Germline CDR1 reads GTSNPN; CDR2 reads SVGIG (reference sequence). Trimming left V 1 base short and J 1 base short, with 5 bases between. The CDR3 DNA is TGTGCCTGGAGTGAGGGGAGCAATCAGCCCCAGCATTTT. This sequence encodes CAWSEGSNQPQHF.

The genes are TRBV7-3 and TRBJ2-1; possibly TRBD2 for D (5 bases). Trimming cost V 5 bases and J 4 bases, with 18 bases left between them. CDR3 length: 16 residues. Germline values: CDR1 SGHTA, CDR2 FQGTGA. CDR3 residues: CASSLQGGGLYNEQFF. CDR3 DNA sequence: TGTGCCAGCAGCCTCCAAGGCGGCGGGTTATACAATGAGCAGTTCTTC.

The rearrangement joins TRBV6-5 to TRBJ1-4, with 8 bases that match TRBD1. There are 16 residues in the CDR3. The V segment lost 2 bases and the J segment 8 bases; nucleotides outside the gene matches: 10. The germline CDR1 and CDR2 sequences are MNHEY and SVGAGI. The chain's CDR3 is CASSYGRGQGNEKLFF. Written as DNA, the CDR3 is TGTGCCAGCAGTTACGGTAGAGGACAGGGAAACGAAAAACTGTTTTTT.

The chain joins TRBV5-6 to TRBJ1-1; 10 nucleotides align to TRBD1. This CDR3 comprises 14 residues. Losses at the gene ends were 3 bases for V and 2 bases for J; bases not matched to a gene: 1. In germline, CDR1 is SGHDT, CDR2 YYEEEE. CDR3 residues: CASSWDRGNTEAFF. The CDR3 DNA sequence: TGTGCCAGCAGCTGGGACAGGGGAAACACTGAAGCTTTCTTT.

V and J are TRBV5-6 and TRBJ1-2; D remains ambiguous. V lost 3 bases to trimming and J lost 8 bases, with 8 bases between them. The CDR3 length is 11 residues. Germline loops: CDR1 SGHDT, CDR2 YYEEEE. CDR3 in amino acids: CASSSSRGYTF. The CDR3 DNA is TGTGCCAGCAGCTCGTCTCGGGGCTACACCTTC. Full variable domain (remainder filled in from reference TRBV5-6 and TRBJ1-2): DAGVTQSPTHLIKTRGQQVTLRCSPKSGHDTVSWYQQALGQGPQFIFQYYEEEERQRGNFPDRFSGHQFPNYSSELNVNALLLGDSALYLCASSSSRGYTFGSGTRLTVV.

This clone has just a few counts. At the DNA level, this CDR3 is encoded by other sequences in the same sample as well. This CDR3 is CASSLAGAGANVLTF. CDR3 DNA: TGTGCCAGCAGCTTGGCAGGGGCTGGGGCCAACGTCCTGACTTTC. V gene TRBV5-4 combines with J gene TRBJ2-6; possibly TRBD1 for D (6 bases). Trimming shortened V by 0 bases and J by 2 bases, and 6 bases separated the two germline ends. Germline V CDR1 and CDR2: SGHNT, YYREEE (reference sequence). The CDR3 runs 15 residues.

The chain is built from TRBV4-2 and TRBJ1-2, with a possible D match to TRBD1 (6 bases). Trimming took 1 base from V and 5 from J, leaving 14 bases between them. The CDR3 length is 15 residues. Germline values: CDR1 LGHNA, CDR2 YNFKEQ. Here the CDR3 DNA reads TGTGCCAGCAGCCAAGGCCCGACAGGCGAATATGGCTACACCTTC. As protein: CASSQGPTGEYGYTF.

The CDR3 loop reads CASSPTAGETYNEQFF. The CDR3 DNA is TGTGCCAGCAGCCCCACAGCGGGAGAGACCTACAATGAGCAGTTCTTC. The J gene is TRBJ2-1, the V gene TRBV5-6, with 8 bases fitting TRBD2. From germline, CDR1 is SGHDT and CDR2 YYEEEE. The CDR3 covers 16 residues. The junction had 8 bases not matched to a gene; V was cut back by 4 bases and J by 2 bases.

In this sample, this clone turned up a few times. The rearrangement joins TRBV14 to TRBJ2-2; TRBD1 might be the D (6 bases). Germline CDR1 is SGHDN and CDR2 is FVKESK. The CDR3 is 15 amino acids. Trimming shortened V by 4 bases and J by 1 base, and 10 bases separated the two germline ends. This chain's CDR3 is CASSPGTKNTGELFF. CDR3 nucleotides: TGTGCCAGCAGCCCCGGGACAAAGAACACCGGGGAGCTGTTTTTT.

The chain couples TRBV5-6 to TRBJ1-2; D uncertain. The length of the CDR3 is 17 residues. V lost 1 base and J 8 bases, leaving 24 bases between the germline ends. Germline V gives CDR1 SGHDT, CDR2 YYEEEE. CDR3: CASSLTGGRGKGSGYTF. As DNA, the CDR3 is TGTGCCAGCAGCTTGACGGGAGGTCGAGGAAAAGGTTCCGGCTACACCTTC.

The chain employs TRBV5-6 and TRBJ1-5; no firm D call. V was cut by 3 bases and J by 1 base, with 8 bases left in between. Per germline, CDR1 SGHDT and CDR2 YYEEEE. This CDR3 contains 14 residues. The CDR3 region is CASSSRRSNQPQHF. DNA for the CDR3: TGTGCCAGCAGCTCCAGGAGGAGCAATCAGCCCCAGCATTTT.

The chain links TRBV5-1 to TRBJ1-3; tentative D call: TRBD1 (6 bases). The V and J ends lost 3 bases and 0 bases respectively, with 10 bases between them. CDR3 length: 15 amino acids. The germline V gene has CDR1 SGHRS and CDR2 YFSETQ. CDR3 residues: CASSWGGSSGNTIYF. CDR3 DNA sequence: TGCGCCAGCAGCTGGGGGGGCAGCTCTGGAAACACCATATATTTT.

The chain links TRBV5-4 to TRBJ2-2, with a possible D match to TRBD1 (5 bases). This CDR3 has 15 amino acids. Germline loops: CDR1 SGHNT, CDR2 YYREEE (reference sequence). The V gene lost 6 bases and the J gene lost 6 bases, with 18 bases spanning the gap. CDR3 in amino acids: CASIKAGFLAGELFF. DNA for the CDR3: TGTGCCAGCATTAAGGCAGGGTTTTTGGCCGGGGAGCTGTTTTTT.

The chain links TRBV29-1 to TRBJ2-3; TRBD1 is a possible D gene (6 bases). Trimming removed 4 bases at V and 1 base at J, with 21 bases between. The CDR3 has 17 amino acids. Germline-derived CDR1 and CDR2 are SQVTM and ANQGSEA. Here the CDR3 reads CSVARFGQGTRTDTQYF. The DNA of the CDR3 is TGCAGCGTTGCCCGGTTCGGGCAGGGGACCCGCACAGATACGCAGTATTTT.

This clone was detected only once. This rearrangement joins TRBV5-1 to TRBJ1-1, with a weak D call TRBD1 (5 bases). V lost 5 bases, J lost 6 bases, and 20 bases lay in between. Germline CDR1 and CDR2: SGHRS and YFSETQ. The CDR3 runs to 15 residues. The CDR3: CASRAGGGYESEAFF. The CDR3, as DNA: TGCGCCAGCAGGGCTGGGGGGGGATATGAGTCTGAAGCTTTCTTT.

With respect to this clone: Relative to the germline gene, one junction end is altered; a read error may explain this. V and J are TRBV28 and TRBJ1-5; maybe TRBD1 (5 bases). Per germline, CDR1 MDHEN and CDR2 SYDVKM. This CDR3 contains 14 residues. CDR3 DNA sequence: TGTGCCAGCGCCGCGGGGGGAGGCAACCAGCCCCAGCATTTT. Protein product: CASAAGGGNQPQHF.

The chain links TRBV28 to TRBJ1-5, with a weak D call TRBD1 (6 bases). The germline V gene has CDR1 MDHEN and CDR2 SYDVKM. V was clipped by 3 bases and J by 1 base, with 13 bases between them. This CDR3 is 16 amino acids long. CDR3: CASSFRGGKSNQPQHF. The DNA for the CDR3 is TGTGCCAGCAGTTTCAGAGGGGGTAAAAGCAATCAGCCCCAGCATTTT. The complete variable domain, with remaining parts taken from reference TRBV28 and TRBJ1-5, reads DVKVTQSSRYLVKRTGEKVFLECVQDMDHENMFWYRQDPGLGLRLIYFSYDVKMKEKGDIPEGYSVSREKKERFSLILESASTNQTSMYLCASSFRGGKSNQPQHFGDGTRLSIL.

The V call is TRBV28, the J call TRBJ1-5; D is unresolved. CDR3 length equals 11 residues. V lost 6 bases and J lost 4, with 4 bases in between. Germline V CDR1 and CDR2: MDHEN, SYDVKM. The CDR3 spells CASSLNQPQHF. Written as DNA, the CDR3 is TGTGCCAGCAGCCTAAATCAGCCCCAGCATTTT.

The chain recombines TRBV5-1 with TRBJ2-1, with no clear D. Germline V lookup: CDR1 SGHRS, CDR2 YFSETQ. The CDR3 is made up of 11 amino acids. V was trimmed by 4 bases and J by 8 bases, leaving 7 bases between them. DNA for the CDR3: TGCGCCAGCAGCCGCCGGGATGAGCAGTTCTTC. Its translation: CASSRRDEQFF.

The chain has TRBV28 and TRBJ2-5; 8 bases fit TRBD2. The closer fit of TRBJ2-7 to the DNA end suggests the J call may be wrong. Germline loops: CDR1 MDHEN, CDR2 SYDVKM. The CDR3 runs to 15 residues. This CDR3 reads CASSPSGAGGHEQYF. In DNA, the CDR3 is TGTGCCAGCAGTCCGTCCGGGGCGGGAGGCCACGAGCAGTACTTC.

The chain combines TRBV6-1 with TRBJ2-5; D is perhaps TRBD1 (5 bases). Germline-derived CDR1 and CDR2 are MNHNS and SASEGT. The length of the CDR3 is 12 residues. The germline V and J ends were trimmed by 6 bases and 5 bases, with 10 bases remaining between them. CDR3 nucleotide sequence: TGTGCCAGCAGCTCAGGGAAGGAGACCCAGTACTTC. This encodes CASSSGKETQYF.

The chain combines TRBV7-9 with TRBJ2-7; 7 nucleotides agree with TRBD1. The junction had 10 bases not matched to a gene; V was cut back by 5 bases and J by 0 bases. Germline values: CDR1 SEHNR, CDR2 FQNEAQ (reference sequence). The CDR3 loop spans 16 amino acids. The CDR3 DNA sequence: TGTGCCAGCAGCAATCCACAGGGGTCCTACTCCTACGAGCAGTACTTC. This encodes CASSNPQGSYSYEQYF.

The chain links TRBV7-2 to TRBJ1-2; D is undetermined. The CDR3 has 15 amino acids. Germline lookup yields CDR1 SGHTA and CDR2 FQGNSA. The ends were cut back, 3 bases at V and 2 bases at J, with 13 bases in the middle. The CDR3, as DNA: TGTGCCAGCAGCTTCCTAACCTCCATAAACTATGGCTACACCTTC. This codes for CASSFLTSINYGYTF.